The 2 T cell receptor beta chains below come from one sample, sequenced in a study of blood T cell repertoires in COVID-19. Repertoires were generated with immunoSEQ multiplex PCR, while TCRdb's copy carries only in-frame clones and drops some. The sample includes fewer than 350,000 clones, 85% to 90% seen only once; the top ten take about 12%. Material for sequencing was peripheral blood. The receptors stem from a woman in her 30s with COVID-19, enrolled during active disease.

The chain links TRBV5-6 to TRBJ2-5; TRBD2 might be the D (6 bases). The germline V gene has CDR1 SGHDT and CDR2 YYEEEE. The CDR3 is 14 amino acids. V shed 0 bases and J shed 3 bases, with 9 bases lying between them. CDR3 coding DNA: TGTGCCAGCAGCTTGGGCGCGGGGAAAGAGACCCAGTACTTC. This codes for CASSLGAGKETQYF.

The V call is TRBV7-9, the J call TRBJ2-7, with 7 bases aligning to TRBD2. CDR1 SEHNR and CDR2 FQNEAQ come from the germline V gene (reference sequence). The CDR3 runs to 12 residues. The V gene end was trimmed by 6 bases and the J gene end by 5 bases; junction bases not matched to a gene: 4. CDR3 region: CASSQAGHEQYF. Written as DNA, the CDR3 is TGTGCCAGCAGTCAAGCGGGGCACGAGCAGTACTTC.